This T cell receptor beta chain stems from a study of shared clonotypes between healthy human individuals. Study-level findings and limits: Only blood underwent sampling, and tissue repertoires likely differ.

Trimming stripped 3 bases from V and 3 bases from J, with 9 bases between. Germline V CDR1 and CDR2: LNHDA, SQIVND (reference sequence). The CDR3 loop spans 14 amino acids. The material for each subset, its genomic DNA, was split evenly across several immunoSEQ plates. Profiled with immunoSEQ multiplex PCR; TCRdb holds only in-frame clones, not every one. The profile covers about 2.3 million clones, with more than 85% appearing a single time and under 0.45% taken by the ten largest. In regard to this clone: Its antigen is undetermined.

Material for sequencing was naive CD4+ T cells from PBMCs. Subset indicated: CD45RA+ positively selected. The chain uses TRBV19 and TRBJ1-5; possible D gene TRBD1, 6 bases. This receptor was taken from a man aged 18 to 29 in good health. Some clones in this sample may be carry-over from other donors' samples. As DNA, the CDR3 is TGTGCCAGTAGTATCCGGGACAACAATCAGCCCCAGCATTTT. Its translation is CASSIRDNNQPQHF.